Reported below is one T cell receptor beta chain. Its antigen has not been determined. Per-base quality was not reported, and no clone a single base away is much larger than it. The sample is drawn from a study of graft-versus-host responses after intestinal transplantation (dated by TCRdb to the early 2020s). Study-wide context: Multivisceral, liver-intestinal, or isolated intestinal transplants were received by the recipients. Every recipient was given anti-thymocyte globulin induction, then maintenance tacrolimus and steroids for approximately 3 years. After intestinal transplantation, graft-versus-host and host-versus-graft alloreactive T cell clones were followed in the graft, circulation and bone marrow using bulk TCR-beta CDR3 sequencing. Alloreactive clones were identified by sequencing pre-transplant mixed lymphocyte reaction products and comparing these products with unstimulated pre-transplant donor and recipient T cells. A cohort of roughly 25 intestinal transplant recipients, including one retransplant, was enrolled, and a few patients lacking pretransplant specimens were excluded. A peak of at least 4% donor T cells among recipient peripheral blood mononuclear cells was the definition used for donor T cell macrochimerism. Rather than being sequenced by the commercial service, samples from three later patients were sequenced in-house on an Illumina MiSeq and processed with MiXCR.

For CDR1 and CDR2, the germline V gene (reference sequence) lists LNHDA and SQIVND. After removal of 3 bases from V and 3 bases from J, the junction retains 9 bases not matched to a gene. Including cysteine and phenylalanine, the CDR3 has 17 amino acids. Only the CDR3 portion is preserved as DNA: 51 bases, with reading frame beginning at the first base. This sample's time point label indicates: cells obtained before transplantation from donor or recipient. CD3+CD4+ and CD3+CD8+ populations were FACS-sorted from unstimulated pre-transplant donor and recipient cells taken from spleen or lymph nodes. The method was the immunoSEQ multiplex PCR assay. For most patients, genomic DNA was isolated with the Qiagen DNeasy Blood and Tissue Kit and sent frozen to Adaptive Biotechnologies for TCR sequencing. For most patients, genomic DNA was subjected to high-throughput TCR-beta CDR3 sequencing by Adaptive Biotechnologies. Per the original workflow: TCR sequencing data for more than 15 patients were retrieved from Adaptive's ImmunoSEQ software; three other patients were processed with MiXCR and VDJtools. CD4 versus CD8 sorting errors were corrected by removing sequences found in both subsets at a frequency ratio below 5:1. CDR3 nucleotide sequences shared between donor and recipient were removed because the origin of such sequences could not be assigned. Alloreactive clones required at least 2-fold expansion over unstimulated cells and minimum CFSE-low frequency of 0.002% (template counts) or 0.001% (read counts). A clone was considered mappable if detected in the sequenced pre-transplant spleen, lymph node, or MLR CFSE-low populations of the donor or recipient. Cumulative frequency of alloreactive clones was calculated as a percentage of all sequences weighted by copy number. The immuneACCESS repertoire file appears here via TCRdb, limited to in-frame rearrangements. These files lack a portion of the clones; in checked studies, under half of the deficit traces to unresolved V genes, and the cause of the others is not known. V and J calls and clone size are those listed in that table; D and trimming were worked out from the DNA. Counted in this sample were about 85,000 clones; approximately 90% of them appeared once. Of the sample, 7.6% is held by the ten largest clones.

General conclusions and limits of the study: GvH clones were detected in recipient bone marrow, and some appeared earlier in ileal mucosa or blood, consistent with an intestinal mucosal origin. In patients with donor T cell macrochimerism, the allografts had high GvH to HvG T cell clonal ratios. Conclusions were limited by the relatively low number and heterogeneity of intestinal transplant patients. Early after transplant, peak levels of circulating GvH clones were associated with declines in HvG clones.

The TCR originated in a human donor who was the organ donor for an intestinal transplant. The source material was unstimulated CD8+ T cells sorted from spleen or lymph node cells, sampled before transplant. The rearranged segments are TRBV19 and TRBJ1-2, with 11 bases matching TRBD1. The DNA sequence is TGTGCCAGTAGTATCTCCGGGACAGGGGGAACCTACTATGGCTACACCTTC. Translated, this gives CASSISGTGGTYYGYTF.